Presented here are 22 T cell receptor beta chains from one specimen sequenced in a study of T-cell reconstitution after alpha-beta-depleted transplantation in children (dated by TCRdb to about 2016). In the paper's terms, the treatment or condition label means: allogeneic hematopoietic cell transplantation with graft depleted of TCRalphabeta T cells and CD19 B cells. Receptor libraries were prepared by PCR. The listed sequencing device is Illumina HiSeq 2500. To normalize quantification of the TCRbeta repertoire, the TCR libraries were built with molecular barcoding that relied on unique molecular identifiers. TCRdb trimmed the raw reads at Q25, called clones with MiXCR and kept productive beta chains. Each CDR3 protein appears once, grouped with its most common genes and DNA. The sample contains under 300,000 distinct CDR3 sequences, 11% of them found a single time. About 25% of the sample comes from the top ten.

The starting material was peripheral blood, obtained 180 days after TCRalphabeta/CD19-depleted stem cell transplant. The source is a male patient aged 2-10 years who had a stem cell transplant for chronic granulomatous disease, so the T cells may come from the graft donor.

Many counts were recorded for this clonotype. The chain employs TRBV20-1 and TRBJ2-1; 14 nucleotides align to TRBD2. The V gene's germline CDR1 is DFQATT and CDR2 SNEGSKA (reference sequence). The trim removed 2 bases at V and 0 bases at J, leaving 9 bases unmatched. CDR3 length: 19 amino acids. The CDR3, as DNA: TGCAGTGCTAGACTAACGGAGACTAGCGGGAGGGCCTCCTACAATGAGCAGTTCTTC. Its translation: CSARLTETSGRASYNEQFF.

This clonotype was detected ten times or more. The chain carries TRBV18 and TRBJ2-7; 7 bases map to TRBD2. From germline, CDR1 is KGHSH and CDR2 LQKENI. The CDR3 contains 15 residues. Losses at the gene ends were 1 base for V and 2 bases for J; bases not matched to a gene: 5. The CDR3 reads CASSPRTSVAYEQYF. CDR3 in DNA: TGTGCCAGCTCACCACGAACTAGCGTGGCCTACGAGCAGTACTTC.

The V and J genes are TRBV2 and TRBJ2-3; D is perhaps TRBD2 (6 bases). CDR1 is SNHLY, CDR2 FYNNEI, per germline. V dropped 3 bases and J dropped 2 bases, with 12 bases sitting between them. The CDR3 totals 15 residues. The CDR3 DNA reads as TGTGCCAGCAGTGATGGGCGGGAAACCACAGATACGCAGTATTTT. It specifies CASSDGRETTDTQYF.

Ten or more counts support this clonotype. V gene TRBV29-1 combines with J gene TRBJ2-5; weak D call: TRBD1 (5 bases). Deletions cut 6 bases from V and 3 bases from J, with 17 bases between. The CDR3 runs to 14 residues. The germline CDR1 and CDR2 sequences are SQVTM and ANQGSEA. The CDR3 DNA is TGCAGCGTGCTGACGTTCTTAGGGGAAGAGACCCAGTACTTC. Translating it yields CSVLTFLGEETQYF.

Ten or more counts support this clonotype. The chain employs TRBV20-1 and TRBJ2-7; 9 nucleotides align to TRBD2. V shed 5 bases, J shed 2 bases, and the junction held 7 bases outside the gene matches. The CDR3 consists of 14 residues. Germline V gene lookup returns CDR1 DFQATT and CDR2 SNEGSKA (reference sequence). CDR3 coding DNA: TGCAGTGCTGCACAAATAGCGGGGGCCTACGAGCAGTACTTC. Translated: CSAAQIAGAYEQYF.

This clonotype has just a few counts. The chain is built from TRBV24-1 and TRBJ2-2; no clear D gene. CDR1 is KGHDR and CDR2 is SFDVKD in the germline V gene. V lost 3 bases, J lost 4 bases, and 11 bases lay in between. The CDR3 is 15 amino acids. The CDR3 DNA follows: TGTGCCACCAGTGATAAATTTTCGGGCACCGGGGAGCTGTTTTTT. The encoded protein is CATSDKFSGTGELFF.

This clonotype was counted at least ten times. A junction end diverges from the germline sequence, so it may reflect a read error. The chain has TRBV5-4 and TRBJ2-7; 8 bases fit TRBD1. CDR3 length equals 14 residues. Germline V gives CDR1 SGHNT, CDR2 YYREEE (reference sequence). The chain's CDR3 is CASSLGQVPSEQYF. The CDR3 region has the DNA TGTGCCAGCAGTTTGGGACAGGTCCCAAGCGAGCAGTACTTC.

This clonotype was detected ten times or more. This chain links TRBV30 with TRBJ1-1, with 10 bases lining up with TRBD1. This CDR3 is 13 amino acids long. V lost 1 base and J lost 4; bases outside the gene matches: 0. The germline V gene has CDR1 GTSNPN and CDR2 SVGIG (reference sequence). The CDR3 sequence is CAWSGTGGTEAFF. The CDR3 DNA sequence: TGTGCCTGGAGTGGGACAGGGGGCACTGAAGCTTTCTTT.

Concerning this clonotype itself: This CDR3 fails to terminate in the conserved phenylalanine or tryptophan, so it likely reflects a read error. V is TRBV7-2 and J is TRBJ2-3; possible D gene TRBD2, 7 bases. Germline values: CDR1 SGHTA, CDR2 FQGNSA. The CDR3 covers 12 residues. V was trimmed by 2 bases and J by 9 bases, leaving 9 bases between them. CDR3 coding DNA: TGTGCCAGCAGCTTAAGGGGGGGGACGCAGTATATT. This gives the protein CASSLRGGTQYI.

This clonotype came up a few times. The rearrangement links TRBV3-1 to TRBJ2-7; D not certain. The CDR3 totals 13 residues. The V gene's germline CDR1 is LGHDT and CDR2 YNNKEL (reference sequence). Between the trimmed V and J ends, which lost 1 base and 2 bases, there was a span of 6 bases. The CDR3 sequence: CASSQAYTYEQYF. In nucleotides, the CDR3 is TGTGCCAGCAGCCAAGCGTACACCTACGAGCAGTACTTC.

This clonotype was recorded a few times. The chain uses TRBV6-2 or TRBV6-3 and TRBJ1-5, with D possibly TRBD1 on 5 matching bases. CDR1 and CDR2 (germline): MNHEY, SVGEGT. V was shortened by 6 bases and J by 7 bases, with 16 bases between the two germline ends. The CDR3 contains 14 residues. The CDR3, as DNA: TGTGCCAGCAGAGGACTTTTTGAGGGGCAGCCCCAGCATTTT. This translates into CASRGLFEGQPQHF.

This clonotype occurred many times. The chain is built from TRBV11-1 and TRBJ2-7, with D possibly matching TRBD1 (6 bases). Trimming cost V 6 bases and J 3 bases, with 12 bases left between them. This CDR3 comprises 13 residues. Looked up from germline, CDR1 is SGHAT and CDR2 is FQDESV (reference sequence). The CDR3: CASRSDRNYEQYF. The CDR3 DNA follows: TGTGCCAGCAGATCGGACAGAAACTACGAGCAGTACTTC.

This clonotype was found many times. The rearrangement joins TRBV28 to TRBJ1-2; D not certain. Germline V gene sequence: CDR1 MDHEN, CDR2 SYDVKM. The length of the CDR3 is 16 residues. V was clipped by 2 bases and J by 8 bases, with 21 bases between them. This CDR3 is CASSLGAVGSPGGYTF. The CDR3 nucleotides read TGTGCCAGCAGTTTAGGAGCGGTTGGCAGCCCGGGGGGCTACACCTTC.

Many counts were recorded for this clonotype. The chain couples TRBV20-1 to TRBJ2-1; 10 positions agree with TRBD1. The germline CDR1 and CDR2 sequences are DFQATT and SNEGSKA (reference sequence). CDR3 length: 15 amino acids. With 4 bases clipped from V and 5 bases from J, the junction kept 8 bases outside the gene matches. The CDR3 sequence: CSATEGTGVDNEQFF. CDR3 DNA sequence: TGCAGTGCTACGGAGGGGACAGGGGTTGACAATGAGCAGTTCTTC.

This clonotype was seen at least ten times. This rearrangement joins TRBV12-3 or TRBV12-4 to TRBJ1-1; D gene unclear. The V gene lost 6 bases and the J gene lost 10 bases, with 24 bases spanning the gap. CDR3 length equals 15 residues. CDR3: CASSVDGVTVTGAFF. Written as DNA, the CDR3 is TGTGCCAGCAGCGTTGACGGGGTAACTGTTACGGGAGCTTTCTTT.

Regarding this clonotype: Possible read error: a much larger clone is one base away. The CDR3 bases are TGCAGTGGTAGACCCCTAGCGGGGCTGGTTTTGAATGAGCAGTTCTTC. This encodes CSGRPLAGLVLNEQFF. The chain carries TRBV20-1 and TRBJ2-1, with TRBD2 matching 9 bases. From germline, CDR1 is DFQATT and CDR2 SNEGSKA (reference sequence). The CDR3 length is 16 residues.

This clonotype appeared many times. This chain links TRBV28 with TRBJ2-7, with 7 bases lining up with TRBD1. This CDR3 spans 16 amino acids. Germline CDR1 and CDR2: MDHEN and SYDVKM. The V and J ends lost 4 bases and 3 bases, in that order; junction bases with no gene match: 12. Here the CDR3 reads CASSSPGTVGGYEQYF. As DNA, the CDR3 is TGTGCCAGCAGTTCCCCCGGGACAGTTGGTGGCTACGAGCAGTACTTC.

Turning to this clonotype: A much larger clone lies one base from this, so it may be a read error. Because it lacks the conserved phenylalanine or tryptophan at the end, this CDR3 is likely a read error. J is TRBJ2-1 and V is TRBV20-1; 11 nucleotides align to TRBD2. The J segment lost 4 bases and the V segment lost 2 bases, leaving 1 base of the junction unmatched. Germline assignment: CDR1 DFQATT and CDR2 SNEGSKA (reference sequence). The CDR3 spans 14 residues. The CDR3 region has the DNA TGCAGTGCTAGACGGACTAGCGGGTACAATGAGCAGTTCTCC. Translation: CSARRTSGYNEQFS.

Many counts were recorded for this clonotype. The junction does not match germline at one end; this may be a read error. The chain links TRBV12-3 or TRBV12-4 to TRBJ1-1; no clear D. This CDR3 has 13 amino acids. CDR3: CASSLAVNTEAFF. CDR3 DNA sequence: TGTGCCAGCAGCTTAGCAGTGAACACTGAAGCTTTCTTT.

Ten or more counts support this clonotype. The rearrangement uses TRBV11-2 and TRBJ2-4; 7 nucleotides match TRBD2. This CDR3 region has 17 residues. V lost 5 bases to trimming and J lost 0 bases; unmatched junction nucleotides: 10. CDR1 and CDR2 from the germline V gene are SGHAT and FQNNGV. The CDR3 is CASSPGLTGLAKNIQYF. In nucleotides, the CDR3 is TGTGCCAGCAGCCCGGGACTAACCGGACTAGCCAAAAACATTCAGTACTTC.

In its sample, this clonotype was seen many times. For the CDR3, the DNA is TGTGCCAGCAGCGAACCTAGCGGGAGGGCCAATGAGCAGTTCTTC. This codes for CASSEPSGRANEQFF. The rearrangement links TRBV3-1 to TRBJ2-1; 12 positions match TRBD2. The CDR3 length is 15 residues. Germline V gene data show CDR1 as LGHDT and CDR2 as YNNKEL (reference sequence). Trimming removed 5 bases from V and 6 bases from J; junction bases left unmatched: 5.

This clonotype was observed a few times. The chain uses TRBV11-1 and TRBJ1-4, with D unclear. Germline loops: CDR1 SGHAT, CDR2 FQDESV (reference sequence). The CDR3 has 13 amino acids. V gave up 5 bases and J gave up 8 bases, with 12 bases separating them. In DNA, the CDR3 is TGTGCCAGCAGCCCCGGGCTTGTCGAAAAACTGTTTTTT. Its protein product is CASSPGLVEKLFF. Based on the CDR3 plus reference TRBV11-1 and TRBJ1-4, the full variable domain is EAEVAQSPRYKITEKSQAVAFWCDPISGHATLYWYRQILGQGPELLVQFQDESVVDDSQLPKDRFSAERLKGVDSTLKIQPAELGDSAMYLCASSPGLVEKLFFGSGTQLSVL.